The rows below give T cell receptor beta chains drawn from one sample of a study of blood T cell repertoires in COVID-19. Sequencing used immunoSEQ multiplex PCR; TCRdb keeps in-frame clones, though not all of them. The sample carries about 280,000 clones, around 88% recorded once. Specimen: peripheral blood. These receptors were obtained from a woman aged 30 to 39 who had recovered from COVID-19. The CDR3 runs from the conserved cysteine through the conserved F or W. Each record gives: J gene, D gene, V gene, clone size, CDR3 DNA, CDR3 protein. D genes are given only for firm matches. Clone size appears in some rows only: once, few, many, or a class for an expanded clone.

TRBJ1-1,.,TRBV10-3,.,TGTGCCACCACGTCCCCTTTGGGCTCCATGAACACTGAAGCTTTCTTT,CATTSPLGSMNTEAFF
TRBJ2-7,.,TRBV5-8,.,TGTGCCAGCAGCTTGGACAGGTCCACCTACGAGCAGTACTTC,CASSLDRSTYEQYF
TRBJ2-1,.,TRBV25-1,.,TGTGCCAGCAGTGACTCCGCGGGACGTGGAGAGCAGTTCTTC,CASSDSAGRGEQFF
TRBJ1-6,.,TRBV4-1,.,TGCGCCAGCAGCCAAGGGATTGTTTACAGTCTTTATTCACCCCTCCACTTT,CASSQGIVYSLYSPLHF
TRBJ2-1,.,TRBV19,.,TGTGCCAGTACCACCATCGGGGGACGGAATGAGCAGTTCTTC,CASTTIGGRNEQFF
TRBJ2-6,.,TRBV19,.,TGTGCCAGTAGTACCACCCAACCCGGGAGCGGGGCCAACGTCCTGACTTTC,CASSTTQPGSGANVLTF
TRBJ2-1,TRBD1,TRBV11-3,once,TGTGCCAGCAGCCACACCGGGTGGGGGACAGGGAATTCTATAGAGCAGTTCTTC,CASSHTGWGTGNSIEQFF
TRBJ1-1,TRBD1,TRBV20-1,.,TGCAGTGCTAGTGGACAGGGGGCACAAGCTTTCTTT,CSASGQGAQAFF
TRBJ2-3,.,TRBV14,.,TGTGCCAGCGGAGTGCGCGGCACAGATACGCAGTATTTT,CASGVRGTDTQYF
TRBJ2-5,TRBD1,TRBV5-1,.,TGCGCCAGCAGCTTGGACGGACAGGGGCCTCAAGAGACCCAGTACTTC,CASSLDGQGPQETQYF
TRBJ2-5,TRBD2,TRBV6-5,.,TGTGCCAGCAGTTACGTCGCTAGCGGGAGCGGTGAGACCCAGTACTTC,CASSYVASGSGETQYF
TRBJ1-6,TRBD1,TRBV28,.,TGTGCCAGCAGTTACGGACAGGGGCCGCTTAGCTCCTATAATTCACCCCTCCACTTT,CASSYGQGPLSSYNSPLHF
TRBJ2-2,.,TRBV11-2,once,TGTGCCAGCAGCATAGACAGCGGGGAGCTGTTTTTT,CASSIDSGELFF
TRBJ2-3,.,TRBV6-5,once,TGTGCCAGCAGTCCCGCCCGGGGGGATACGCAGTATTTT,CASSPARGDTQYF
TRBJ1-4,TRBD1,TRBV5-1,few,TGCGCCAGCAGAAGTCGGACAGGGGTTTTTGCAACTAATGAAAAACTGTTTTTT,CASRSRTGVFATNEKLFF
TRBJ1-2,.,TRBV29-1,.,TGCAGCGTTGAATTAGGGGAAAACTATGGCTACACCTTC,CSVELGENYGYTF
TRBJ2-3,TRBD2,TRBV30,.,TGTGCCTGGAGTGTACTAGCGGGGGTGTCAGATACGCAGTATTTT,CAWSVLAGVSDTQYF
TRBJ2-7,.,TRBV6-2/TRBV6-3,.,TGTGCCAGCAGTCCAGCCACAGGGATCCTCTACGAGCAGTACTTC,CASSPATGILYEQYF
TRBJ2-7,TRBD1,TRBV7-6,.,TGTGCCAGCAGCTCGAGGACAGGGCCTTTCGAGCAGTACTTC,CASSSRTGPFEQYF
TRBJ2-2,TRBD2,TRBV4-2,.,TGTGCCAGCAGCCAATTATTAGCGGGAGTGGGGGAGCTGTTTTTT,CASSQLLAGVGELFF
TRBJ1-5,TRBD1,TRBV5-6,few,TGTGCCAGCAGCTTGTCGACAGGGGTGTTTGGGAATCAGCCCCAGCATTTT,CASSLSTGVFGNQPQHF
TRBJ2-2,TRBD2,TRBV24-1,.,TGTGCCGCGGGGGTCGGGGAGCTGTTTTTT,CAAGVGELFF
TRBJ2-1,TRBD2,TRBV7-3,.,TGTGCCAGCAGCGTAACTAGCGGGGCCTACAATGAGCAGTTCTTC,CASSVTSGAYNEQFF
TRBJ1-2,.,TRBV10-2,.,TGCGCCAGCAGAATAGGACAGTTTTCAACCGTCTATGGCTACACCTTC,CASRIGQFSTVYGYTF
TRBJ1-3,.,TRBV7-9,.,TGTGCCAGCAGCTTAGCAGGGGGTAAAAACACCATATATTTT,CASSLAGGKNTIYF